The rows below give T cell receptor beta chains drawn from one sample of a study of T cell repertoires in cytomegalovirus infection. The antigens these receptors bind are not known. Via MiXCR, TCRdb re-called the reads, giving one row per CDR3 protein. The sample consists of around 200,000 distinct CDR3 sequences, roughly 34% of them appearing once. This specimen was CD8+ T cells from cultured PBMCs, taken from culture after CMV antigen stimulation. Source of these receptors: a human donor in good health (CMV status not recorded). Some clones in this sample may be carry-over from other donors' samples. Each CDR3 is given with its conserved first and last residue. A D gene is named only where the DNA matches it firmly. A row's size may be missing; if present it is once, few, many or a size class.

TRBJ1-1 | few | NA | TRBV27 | CASSLTPGQFVNTEAFF | TGTGCCAGCAGTTTGACCCCCGGACAGTTTGTGAACACTGAAGCTTTCTTT
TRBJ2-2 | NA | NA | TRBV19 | CASSDLTTGELFF | TGTGCCAGTAGTGACTTAACCACCGGGGAGCTGTTTTTT
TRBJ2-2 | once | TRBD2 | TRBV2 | CASRVPGLSNTGELFF | TGTGCCAGCAGGGTACCGGGACTATCGAACACCGGGGAGCTGTTTTTT
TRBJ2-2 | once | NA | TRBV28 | CASSLSRGISGELFF | TGTGCCAGCAGTTTATCAAGGGGGATATCCGGGGAGCTGTTTTTT
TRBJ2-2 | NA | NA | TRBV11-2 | CASSPGQITGELFF | TGTGCCAGCAGCCCCGGACAGATAACCGGGGAGCTGTTTTTT
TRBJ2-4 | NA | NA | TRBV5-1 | CASCPDTVNIQYF | TGCGCCAGCTGCCCCGACACTGTGAACATTCAGTACTTC
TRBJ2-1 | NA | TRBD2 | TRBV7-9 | CASSFRLAGGPTPQFF | TGTGCCAGCAGCTTCAGACTAGCGGGGGGTCCCACCCCACAGTTCTTC
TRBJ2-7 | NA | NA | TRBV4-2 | CASSQDQVARGPYEQYF | TGTGCCAGCAGCCAAGATCAGGTGGCTAGAGGCCCCTACGAGCAGTACTTC
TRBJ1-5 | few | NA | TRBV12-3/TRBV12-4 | CASSFSGGGNQPQHF | TGTGCCAGCAGTTTTTCTGGCGGGGGCAATCAGCCCCAGCATTTT
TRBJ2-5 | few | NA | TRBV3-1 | CASSQDLRGQETQYF | TGTGCCAGCAGCCAGGACCTTCGGGGCCAAGAGACCCAGTACTTC